This T cell receptor beta chain appears in the sequencing data of a study of T cell responses to AZD1222 COVID-19 vaccine. Study-wide results and caveats: White British people made up most donors, females outnumbered males, and clonal diversity was possibly underestimated. Breadth and depth of Spike-specific TCRs rose after two AZD1222 doses. Repertoire samples came only from after the peak T cell response. Nearly half of spike-specific TCRs reportedly target unmutated variant regions.

The CDR3 extends over 16 amino acids. Germline CDR1 SGHTA, CDR2 FQGNSA. Between the trimmed V and J ends, which lost 1 base and 2 bases, there was a span of 14 bases. Worth noting for this clone: Antigen: not known.

Clones were sequenced by immunoSEQ multiplex PCR, and TCRdb holds only the in-frame ones, with some missing. This sample carries over 150,000 clones, about 88% of them seen once, and the ten largest clones take approximately 3.1%. The J gene is TRBJ1-2, the V gene TRBV7-2; D is unresolved. The material was peripheral blood, obtained on day 0 of AZD1222 vaccination. This clonotype was sampled from an adult in good health. CDR3 in amino acids: CASSLGFLGVNYGYTF. The CDR3 region has the DNA TGTGCCAGCAGCTTAGGGTTTCTCGGGGTCAACTATGGCTACACCTTC.